These 30 T cell receptor beta chains originate from one sample sequenced in a study of blood T cell repertoires in COVID-19. The method was immunoSEQ multiplex PCR; TCRdb's version includes in-frame clones alone and lacks a portion of them. The sample consists of 200,000 or so clones, about 90% of them appearing once. Sequenced sample: peripheral blood. The source of these receptors is a woman in her 70s with acute or convalescent COVID-19.

This sequence joins TRBV18 and TRBJ1-2; no definite D call. V dropped 1 base and J dropped 3 bases, with 15 bases sitting between them. The germline V gene encodes CDR1 KGHSH and CDR2 LQKENI. This CDR3 is 16 amino acids long. The chain's CDR3 is CASSPLVGPTDYGYTF. CDR3 in DNA: TGTGCCAGCTCACCACTGGTGGGCCCGACGGACTATGGCTACACCTTC.

The chain joins TRBV5-1 to TRBJ1-1; D uncertain. CDR3 length: 13 residues. Germline V gene lookup returns CDR1 SGHRS and CDR2 YFSETQ. V lost 4 bases, J lost 3 bases, and 10 bases lay in between. This chain's CDR3 is CASSLMRDTEAFF. Here the CDR3 DNA reads TGCGCCAGCAGCCTTATGAGGGACACTGAAGCTTTCTTT.

This sequence joins TRBV6-4 and TRBJ2-5; the match to TRBD2 covers 9 bases. The ends lost 3 bases at V and 2 bases at J; junction bases unmatched: 4. The CDR3 runs 15 residues. Per germline, CDR1 MRHNA and CDR2 SNTAGT. The CDR3 protein is CASSEEAGGQETQYF. Here the CDR3 DNA reads TGTGCCAGCAGTGAAGAGGCGGGGGGGCAAGAGACCCAGTACTTC.

The chain links TRBV11-3 to TRBJ1-1; a weak D match, TRBD1 (6 bases). Germline V gene data show CDR1 as SGHNT and CDR2 as YENEEA. The CDR3 is 14 amino acids. Deletions cut 5 bases from V and 8 bases from J, with 18 bases between. Here the CDR3 DNA reads TGTGCCAGCAGCCCTAGGGGGGGGCACAGGGAAGCTTTCTTT. Its protein product is CASSPRGGHREAFF.

The rearrangement joins TRBV6-6 to TRBJ1-1; 7 positions match TRBD1. Germline V gives CDR1 MNHNY, CDR2 SVGAGI (reference sequence). This CDR3 contains 13 residues. V lost 4 bases, J lost 8 bases, and 7 bases stayed unmatched. CDR3 sequence: CASSFSRDSEAFF. In nucleotides, the CDR3 is TGTGCCAGCAGTTTCTCCCGGGACAGCGAAGCTTTCTTT.

V and J are TRBV6-1 and TRBJ1-5, with a tentative D call TRBD1 (5 bases). CDR3 length equals 15 residues. Germline CDR1 and CDR2: MNHNS and SASEGT. V was clipped by 2 bases and J by 0 bases, with 8 bases between them. The CDR3 nucleotides read TGTGCCAGCAGTGAAAAGGGGTATAGCAATCAGCCCCAGCATTTT. Translated: CASSEKGYSNQPQHF.

Note on this clone: Other DNA sequences in the same sample also yield this CDR3. The chain is built from TRBV28 and TRBJ1-5; D is undetermined. CDR1 is MDHEN and CDR2 is SYDVKM in the germline V gene. The V gene lost 5 bases and the J gene lost 4 bases, with 9 bases spanning the gap. The CDR3 sequence is 13 residues long. CDR3 in DNA: TGTGCCAGCAGTCCCCCCGGGAATCAGCCCCAGCATTTT. Translation: CASSPPGNQPQHF.

The chain is built from TRBV5-6 and TRBJ2-3, with TRBD2 identical over 9 bases. V lost 0 bases to trimming and J lost 2 bases; unmatched junction nucleotides: 7. The CDR3 spans 17 residues. CDR1 SGHDT and CDR2 YYEEEE come from the germline V gene. CDR3 bases: TGTGCCAGCAGCTTGGTACTAGCGGGCGAATTCACAGATACGCAGTATTTT. This translates into CASSLVLAGEFTDTQYF.

V usage is TRBV12-3 or TRBV12-4 and J usage is TRBJ1-1; no firm D call. The CDR3 has 13 residues. The germline V and J ends were trimmed by 0 bases and 4 bases, with 6 bases remaining between them. CDR3 in amino acids: CASSLAESTEAFF. CDR3 nucleotide sequence: TGTGCCAGCAGTTTAGCAGAGTCCACTGAAGCTTTCTTT.

The chain combines TRBV2 with TRBJ1-1, with 8 bases aligning to TRBD1. J gave up 4 bases and V 6 bases, and 7 bases lay outside the gene matches. The germline V gene has CDR1 SNHLY and CDR2 FYNNEI. The CDR3 extends over 14 amino acids. The CDR3 coding sequence is TGTGCCAGCAGGAGACAGGGGAAACCCACTGAAGCTTTCTTT. Translation gives CASRRQGKPTEAFF.

The chain combines TRBV4-3 with TRBJ1-2; 9 bases fit TRBD1. Trimming cost V 2 bases and J 3 bases; bases outside gene matches: 4. Per germline, CDR1 LGHNA and CDR2 YSLEER. The CDR3 is 15 residues long. The CDR3 bases are TGCGCCAGCAGCCAACGGACAGGGGCCGACTATGGCTACACCTTC. The encoded protein is CASSQRTGADYGYTF.

The rearrangement links TRBV5-8 to TRBJ2-3; D is undetermined. Germline loops: CDR1 SGHTS, CDR2 YDEGEE. This CDR3 is 14 amino acids long. V lost 1 base and J lost 5, with 11 bases in between. This CDR3 is CASSLSTSGDTQYF. As DNA, the CDR3 is TGTGCCAGCAGCTTGTCGACTTCTGGAGATACGCAGTATTTT.

The J gene is TRBJ2-1, the V gene TRBV14, with D perhaps matching TRBD1 (5 bases). V lost 4 bases and J 3 bases, leaving 16 bases between the germline ends. Germline assignment: CDR1 SGHDN and CDR2 FVKESK. CDR3 length equals 16 residues. The CDR3 here is CASSPYAHRSYNEQFF. CDR3 DNA sequence: TGTGCCAGCAGCCCCTATGCCCACAGGAGCTACAATGAGCAGTTCTTC.

To note about this clone: An end of the junction does not agree with germline; a read error may underlie this. The V gene is TRBV6-5, the J gene TRBJ2-1, with 8 nucleotides matching TRBD1. Germline values: CDR1 MNHEY, CDR2 SVGAGI. The CDR3 totals 15 residues. Here the CDR3 DNA reads TGTGCCAGCAGTGACTCAGGGGGCGCCTACAATGAGCAGTTCTTC. Its translation: CASSDSGGAYNEQFF.

This chain uses TRBV18 with TRBJ1-2; 7 bases match TRBD1. CDR1 is KGHSH and CDR2 is LQKENI in the germline V gene. The V and J ends lost 3 bases and 7 bases, in that order; junction bases with no gene match: 8. The CDR3 covers 14 residues. CDR3 in amino acids: CASSPGDRESGYTF. DNA of the CDR3: TGTGCCAGCTCACCGGGCGACAGGGAAAGTGGCTACACCTTC. Full variable domain (rest looked up from reference TRBV18 and TRBJ1-2): NAGVMQNPRHLVRRRGQEARLRCSPMKGHSHVYWYRQLPEEGLKFMVYLQKENIIDESGMPKERFSAEFPKEGPSILRIQQVVRGDSAAYFCASSPGDRESGYTFGSGTRLTVV.

The CDR3 region is CASTKAQAGYNEQFF. The CDR3, as DNA: TGTGCCAGTACTAAAGCCCAAGCGGGCTACAATGAGCAGTTCTTC. This chain uses TRBV19 with TRBJ2-1, with D perhaps matching TRBD2 (6 bases). Germline CDR1 and CDR2: LNHDA and SQIVND (reference sequence). Trimming cost V 7 bases and J 3 bases, with 16 bases left between them. The length of the CDR3 is 15 residues. Combining the CDR3 with reference TRBV19 and TRBJ2-1 gives the whole variable domain DGGITQSPKYLFRKEGQNVTLSCEQNLNHDAMYWYRQDPGQGLRLIYYSQIVNDFQKGDIAEGYSVSREKKESFPLTVTSAQKNPTAFYLCASTKAQAGYNEQFFGPGTRLTVL.

This clone has just a few counts. The chain links TRBV5-1 to TRBJ2-5, with a possible D match to TRBD2 (6 bases). CDR3 length: 15 residues. Germline CDR1 reads SGHRS; CDR2 reads YFSETQ. The V end lost 3 bases, the J end lost 5 bases, and 17 bases lay between the germline ends. CDR3 bases: TGCGCCAGCAGCTGGGGCGGGGCAGCCATTGAGACCCAGTACTTC. Translated, it gives CASSWGGAAIETQYF. Full variable domain (outside the CDR3, taken from reference TRBV5-1 and TRBJ2-5): KAGVTQTPRYLIKTRGQQVTLSCSPISGHRSVSWYQQTPGQGLQFLFEYFSETQRNKGNFPGRFSGRQFSNSRSEMNVSTLELGDSALYLCASSWGGAAIETQYFGPGTRLLVL.

Here the CDR3 reads CASSQSLNQPQHF. The CDR3 DNA reads as TGTGCCAGCAGCCAGTCCCTGAATCAGCCCCAGCATTTT. The chain carries TRBV6-5 and TRBJ1-5; D is ambiguous. Per germline, CDR1 MNHEY and CDR2 SVGAGI. With 6 bases removed from V and 4 bases from J, the gap between germline ends came to 10 bases. This CDR3 has 13 amino acids.

The rearrangement uses TRBV5-4 and TRBJ2-2; TRBD2 agrees at 9 bases. This CDR3 has 16 residues. J lost 7 bases, V lost 4 bases, and 11 bases had no gene match. Germline V gene data show CDR1 as SGHNT and CDR2 as YYREEE (reference sequence). The CDR3 is CASSPSGTGLGGELFF. The CDR3 nucleotides are TGTGCCAGCAGCCCTAGCGGGACCGGCCTGGGCGGGGAGCTGTTTTTT. The full variable domain, in which reference TRBV5-4 and TRBJ2-2 provide the parts outside the CDR3, is ETGVTQSPTHLIKTRGQQVTLRCSSQSGHNTVSWYQQALGQGPQFIFQYYREEENGRGNFPPRFSGLQFPNYSSELNVNALELDDSALYLCASSPSGTGLGGELFFGEGSRLTVL.

The chain couples TRBV29-1 to TRBJ1-1; a possible D gene is TRBD1 (6 bases). In germline, CDR1 is SQVTM, CDR2 ANQGSEA. This CDR3 has 13 amino acids. The germline V and J ends were trimmed by 5 bases and 5 bases, with 15 bases remaining between them. The CDR3 loop is CSVRGGSGTEAFF. The CDR3 region has the DNA TGCAGCGTTCGGGGGGGCTCCGGGACTGAAGCTTTCTTT.

This clone was seen more than once but under ten times. The same CDR3 arises from other DNA sequences in this sample as well. The genes are TRBV5-4 and TRBJ2-4; no reliable D call. The CDR3 is 14 amino acids. Germline-derived CDR1 and CDR2 are SGHNT and YYREEE (reference sequence). The V gene lost 2 bases and the J gene lost 7 bases, with 13 bases spanning the gap. The DNA of the CDR3 is TGTGCCAGCAGCTTAGACCGCGGTGGGAACATTCAGTACTTC. Encoded protein: CASSLDRGGNIQYF.

The CDR3 DNA sequence: TGTGCCAGCTCACCAACACAGGGTGATGGCTACACCTTC. Its protein is CASSPTQGDGYTF. The rearrangement joins TRBV18 to TRBJ1-2; D is possibly TRBD1 (6 bases). The V end lost 2 bases, the J end lost 6 bases, and 10 bases lay between the germline ends. Germline assignment: CDR1 KGHSH and CDR2 LQKENI. CDR3 size: 13 residues. Looking up the rest from reference TRBV18 and TRBJ1-2 gives the full variable domain: NAGVMQNPRHLVRRRGQEARLRCSPMKGHSHVYWYRQLPEEGLKFMVYLQKENIIDESGMPKERFSAEFPKEGPSILRIQQVVRGDSAAYFCASSPTQGDGYTFGSGTRLTVV.

As for this clone: Other DNA sequences from this sample encode an identical CDR3 as well. The rearrangement links TRBV11-3 to TRBJ2-2; the D is unclear. V shed 4 bases and J shed 3 bases, with 3 bases lying between them. The CDR3 loop spans 12 amino acids. Germline V gene data show CDR1 as SGHNT and CDR2 as YENEEA. CDR3 sequence reads: CASSSYTGELFF. CDR3 nucleotide sequence: TGTGCCAGCAGCTCGTACACCGGGGAGCTGTTTTTT.

The CDR3 DNA follows: TGCGCCAGCAGCCAAGATTTTACAGGAACTGGCTACACCTTC. Its translation: CASSQDFTGTGYTF. The J gene is TRBJ1-2, the V gene TRBV4-1; a weak D match, TRBD1 (5 bases). The CDR3 has 14 amino acids. With 0 bases removed from V and 7 bases from J, the gap between germline ends came to 12 bases. CDR1 and CDR2 (germline): MGHRA, YSYEKL.

The chain employs TRBV2 and TRBJ1-5; D unclear. V lost 1 base to trimming and J lost 3 bases, with 4 bases between them. The CDR3 spans 13 residues. Germline V lookup: CDR1 SNHLY, CDR2 FYNNEI. The CDR3 sequence is CASSEVFNQPQHF. Written as DNA, the CDR3 is TGTGCCAGCAGTGAAGTATTCAATCAGCCCCAGCATTTT.

This clone was picked up one time. The V gene is TRBV18, the J gene TRBJ1-5; D is possibly TRBD1 (5 bases). Germline-derived CDR1 and CDR2 are KGHSH and LQKENI. The germline V and J ends were trimmed by 3 bases and 3 bases, with 12 bases remaining between them. The CDR3 totals 15 residues. The CDR3 DNA sequence: TGTGCCAGCTCACCCCCAGGGAGGGCCAATCAGCCCCAGCATTTT. Protein product: CASSPPGRANQPQHF. The full variable domain, with the rest looked up from reference TRBV18 and TRBJ1-5, is NAGVMQNPRHLVRRRGQEARLRCSPMKGHSHVYWYRQLPEEGLKFMVYLQKENIIDESGMPKERFSAEFPKEGPSILRIQQVVRGDSAAYFCASSPPGRANQPQHFGDGTRLSIL.

The chain recombines TRBV5-5 with TRBJ2-7, with 8 bases that match TRBD1. In germline, CDR1 is SGHKS, CDR2 YYEKEE (reference sequence). After removal of 2 bases from V and 2 bases from J, the junction contained 3 bases not matched to a gene. This CDR3 contains 14 residues. This CDR3 is CASSFQGAPYEQYF. For the CDR3, the DNA is TGTGCCAGCAGCTTTCAGGGGGCCCCCTACGAGCAGTACTTC.

Turning to this clone: This sample includes further DNA sequences coding for the same CDR3. V is TRBV12-5 and J is TRBJ1-2, with a possible D match to TRBD1 (5 bases). In germline, CDR1 is LGHNT, CDR2 FRNRAP. The CDR3 contains 14 residues. V gave up 5 bases and J gave up 4 bases, with 14 bases separating them. The DNA of the CDR3 is TGTGCTAGTGGTCTGGCCGGACAAGTCTATGGCTACACCTTC. The encoded protein is CASGLAGQVYGYTF.

The chain has TRBV5-4 and TRBJ2-3, with no clear D. V lost 0 bases to trimming and J lost 2 bases, with 4 bases between them. The germline CDR1 and CDR2 sequences are SGHNT and YYREEE (reference sequence). The CDR3 length is 13 residues. CDR3 sequence (DNA): TGTGCCAGCAGCTTGGACTCCACAGATACGCAGTATTTT. It yields the protein CASSLDSTDTQYF.

V is TRBV28 and J is TRBJ2-2; D gene ambiguous. This CDR3 contains 13 residues. V was shortened by 4 bases and J by 2 bases, with 5 bases between the two germline ends. CDR1 and CDR2 (germline): MDHEN, SYDVKM. CDR3: CASSSVNTGELFF. As DNA, the CDR3 is TGTGCCAGCAGTTCCGTCAACACCGGGGAGCTGTTTTTT.